Sequencing of this T cell receptor (beta chain) was carried out in a study of blood T cells in healthy people across ages. Together with a sample-barcoded 5' primer, a J-beta primer mix was included in a second PCR lasting about 7 to 11 cycles. Each cDNA was tagged by a template-switch adaptor containing 12 random nucleotides. Via MiXCR, TCRdb re-called the 5' RACE reads, giving one row per CDR3 protein. This sample has 1 million or so distinct CDR3 sequences, with more than 35% found just once. Germline CDR1 reads SGHVS; CDR2 reads FQNEAQ. Trimming left V 6 bases short and J 6 bases short, with 12 bases between. This CDR3 region has 13 residues.

V usage is TRBV7-8 and J usage is TRBJ2-4; D is perhaps TRBD1 or TRBD2 (5 bases each). This TCR was sampled from a woman in her sixties in good health. Material for sequencing was blood. The CDR3 nucleotides are TGTGCCAGCAGTAACTTGGGGGTAAACATTCAGTACTTC. This sequence encodes CASSNLGVNIQYF.